These 11 T cell receptor beta chains were all obtained from the same sample, sequenced in a study of T cell changes during pregnancy in multiple sclerosis. Generated by immunoSEQ multiplex PCR, the TCRdb table keeps only in-frame clones and is missing some. The table shows 55,000 to 75,000 clones, with roughly nine tenths occurring only once. The input for sequencing was peripheral blood, taken in the third trimester of pregnancy. The receptors were sampled from a female donor in good health, enrolled as a control in a pregnancy study.

The J gene is TRBJ2-7, the V gene TRBV28, with 7 positions matching TRBD1. Germline V gene lookup returns CDR1 MDHEN and CDR2 SYDVKM. This CDR3 has 14 residues. Trimming at V came to 4 bases and at J to 5 bases, leaving 8 bases not matched to a gene. The CDR3 region has the DNA TGTGCCAGCAGTTACCGACAGGGACCAAACGAGCAGTACTTC. Translating gives CASSYRQGPNEQYF.

Of note for this clone: This same CDR3 is encoded by further DNA sequences in the sample. This chain uses TRBV5-1 with TRBJ1-2, with D possibly TRBD1 on 5 matching bases. Looked up from germline, CDR1 is SGHRS and CDR2 is YFSETQ. V lost 4 bases and J lost 1, with 8 bases in between. The CDR3 length is 13 residues. The CDR3 sequence is CASSPDSNYGYTF. The CDR3 coding sequence is TGCGCCAGCAGCCCTGACAGTAACTATGGCTACACCTTC.

The V call is TRBV11-2, the J call TRBJ2-2; D gene uncertain. Germline CDR1 is SGHAT and CDR2 is FQNNGV. The CDR3 runs to 12 residues. V shed 2 bases and J shed 10 bases, with 8 bases lying between them. Here the CDR3 reads CASSLNSPELFF. The CDR3 DNA reads as TGTGCCAGCAGCTTAAACTCGCCGGAGCTGTTTTTT.

This clone was observed a single time. The rearrangement uses TRBV7-2 and TRBJ1-1; the D gene is possibly TRBD1 (5 bases). CDR1 is SGHTA, CDR2 FQGNSA, per germline. V was pared by 6 bases and J by 3 bases, with 11 bases between. CDR3 length equals 13 residues. CDR3 bases: TGTGCCAGCAGTCTCGACAGCTACACTGAAGCTTTCTTT. This sequence encodes CASSLDSYTEAFF.

V is TRBV7-2 and J is TRBJ1-5; 9 bases match TRBD1. CDR1 and CDR2 (germline): SGHTA, FQGNSA. The CDR3 extends over 15 amino acids. V lost 3 bases to trimming and J lost 6 bases; unmatched junction nucleotides: 6. CDR3 in amino acids: CASSLGQGVSQPQHF. The CDR3 DNA follows: TGTGCCAGCAGCTTGGGACAGGGAGTGTCTCAGCCCCAGCATTTT.

The CDR3 DNA follows: TGTGCCAGCAGCTTCCAGGTTAAGGCCCCTAGCGGGAGCTCATATGAGCAGTTCTTC. Its protein is CASSFQVKAPSGSSYEQFF. The rearrangement links TRBV7-2 to TRBJ2-1; 10 nucleotides line up with TRBD2. Germline CDR1 is SGHTA and CDR2 is FQGNSA. The CDR3 length is 19 residues. V lost 3 bases to trimming and J lost 8 bases; unmatched junction nucleotides: 19.

The rearrangement links TRBV5-6 to TRBJ1-2; perhaps TRBD1 as D (5 bases). The length of the CDR3 is 17 residues. CDR1 and CDR2 from the germline V gene are SGHDT and YYEEEE. V lost 0 bases and J lost 6, with 21 bases in between. The CDR3 nucleotides read TGTGCCAGCAGCTTGGAAGTTTCTCTGGAGGGGTGCGATGGCTACACCTTC. Translation: CASSLEVSLEGCDGYTF.

The V and J genes are TRBV27 and TRBJ1-3, with TRBD1 as a possible D gene (6 bases). V was trimmed by 3 bases and J by 6 bases, leaving 15 bases between them. The CDR3 runs 15 residues. Per germline, CDR1 MNHEY and CDR2 SMNVEV (reference sequence). The CDR3: CASSFSGADLNTIYF. The CDR3 coding sequence is TGTGCCAGCAGTTTTTCAGGGGCCGACCTAAACACCATATATTTT.

The V call is TRBV5-6, the J call TRBJ1-2; no clear D gene. V was clipped by 0 bases and J by 0 bases, with 12 bases between them. The CDR3 loop spans 16 amino acids. The V gene's germline CDR1 is SGHDT and CDR2 YYEEEE. CDR3 bases: TGTGCCAGCAGCTTGGTACCACCTCGAGCTAACTATGGCTACACCTTC. This codes for CASSLVPPRANYGYTF.

The chain uses TRBV9 and TRBJ2-1; D might be TRBD1 (5 bases). The germline gives CDR1 SGDLS, CDR2 YYNGEE. The CDR3 totals 11 residues. V was clipped by 7 bases and J by 10 bases, with 12 bases between them. CDR3 amino acids: CASGADWEQFF. The CDR3 DNA is TGTGCCAGCGGGGCGGATTGGGAGCAGTTCTTC.

The rearrangement links TRBV9 to TRBJ2-1; TRBD2 matches 15 bases. V trimming: 2 bases; J trimming: 2 bases; junction bases outside the gene matches: 2. This CDR3 comprises 17 residues. Germline CDR1 SGDLS, CDR2 YYNGEE. CDR3 sequence: CASSVGTSGGPYNEQFF. The CDR3 bases are TGTGCCAGCAGCGTGGGGACTAGCGGGGGGCCCTACAATGAGCAGTTCTTC. The whole variable domain, filled in from reference TRBV9 and TRBJ2-1, reads DSGVTQTPKHLITATGQRVTLRCSPRSGDLSVYWYQQSLDQGLQFLIQYYNGEERAKGNILERFSAQQFPDLHSELNLSSLELGDSALYFCASSVGTSGGPYNEQFFGPGTRLTVL.